Sequencing of this TCR beta chain was carried out in a study of regulatory T cells in long-lasting Graves disease (dated by TCRdb to the early 2020s). Context from the whole study: Antithyroid drugs had been taken for less than 3 months by newly diagnosed Graves' disease patients. A total of roughly 33 samples underwent TCR sequencing: some 13 from persistent and approximately 20 from newly diagnosed Graves' disease patients. Patients with persistent Graves' disease were compared with patients with newly diagnosed Graves' disease using TCR sequencing and RNA sequencing of peripheral blood. The study was conducted in China and was registered as a clinical trial. The study at large found these results: The authors noted that the small sample size was a limitation that may lower accuracy. Sequencing and analysis were limited to the TCR beta chain. Persistent disease showed preferential use of TRBV28, TRBJ1-2 and TRBJ2-5, whereas newly diagnosed disease favored TRBV20-1 and TRBJ2-1. Lower TCR Shannon entropy and fewer highly expanded clones were observed in persistent Graves' disease patients than in newly diagnosed patients, which suggested clonal expansion. Because the primary lesion, thyroid tissue, could not be accessed, the study looked at peripheral blood alone. Patients with persistent disease shared more public clonotypes (about 2,900) than newly diagnosed patients did (966).

According to the study, the label for this sample's time point signals: newly diagnosed GD, antithyroid drugs for less than 3 months. RNA was extracted from PBMCs in TRIzol for both TCR sequencing and RNA sequencing. Graves' disease was diagnosed according to American Thyroid Association guidelines. Recruitment of patients was carried out at an endocrinology department in Xi'an, China. From each patient, roughly 9 milliliters of peripheral blood was collected into an EDTA anticoagulant tube. Ficoll Paque Plus density gradient separation was used to isolate PBMCs, and no further T cell sorting was done. An Agilent 2100 Bioanalyzer and agarose gel were used to check RNA quality, and a NanoDrop 2000 was used to measure RNA concentration. On this clonotype itself: What antigen it recognizes has not been identified. No much larger clone is present one base from it, and per-base qualities are unavailable.

Library creation used multiplex PCR. The sequencing machine was an Illumina HiSeq 4000. iRepertoire HTBI primers and Arm-PCR amplification of CDR3 regions were used to construct TCR beta libraries. Before sequencing, the PCR products underwent gel purification. In the source study's methods: Gene usage analysis of CDR3 amino acid clonotypes used the roughly 60 TRBV and around 14 TRBJ segments found across samples. Filtered high-quality paired reads were merged into contigs using COPE and FqMerger. BLAST was used to align contigs to the IMGT TRBV, TRBD and TRBJ reference genes, and CDR3 was defined following IMGT. Highly expanded clones were defined as clonotypes with a frequency above 0.1%. Shannon entropy served as the measure of repertoire diversity, while the Gini coefficient captured V-J evenness. Clonotypes shared by more than one individual were considered public. TCRdb trimmed the raw reads at Q25, called clones with MiXCR and kept productive beta chains. Merged by CDR3 protein, the rows form single entries marked with the most common genes and DNA. TCRdb's processing, not the study's, gives the V and J calls here. The sample contains around 450,000 distinct CDR3 sequences, 15% to 20% of them found a single time. The ten largest make up more than 9% of the sample.

The CDR3, from cysteine to phenylalanine, totals 13 residues. The retained sequence is limited to the CDR3, 39 bases, with the frame set at the first base. A distance of 8 bases separates the germline ends of V and J, which lose 2 bases and 4 bases respectively. Sequences MNHEY (CDR1) and SMNVEV (CDR2) are obtained from the germline V gene (reference sequence). The same specimen was also included in a second study, on T cells in Graves' hyperthyroidism and ophthalmopathy. According to the second study: Graves' hyperthyroidism was defined as stable when no progression to ophthalmopathy occurred over 18 months of follow-up. Hyperthyroidism patients were aged 18 to 65 years and newly diagnosed, with disease duration of less than 2 months. Exclusion was applied to patients with uncontrolled infections, other autoimmune diseases, pregnancy or lactation. Diagnoses relied on clinical symptoms, serum thyroxine and TRAb, thyroid ultrasound and orbital computed tomography. For the first round of RT-PCR on the TCR CDR3, the HTBI primer set was used together with the Qiagen OneStep RT-PCR kit. Most expanded thyroid clonotypes (frequency above 0.001) were also detected in blood, a finding suggesting that blood repertoires may reflect thyroid immune responses. In cross-validation, a model built on a 13 V-J signature told ophthalmopathy apart from stable hyperthyroidism with about 90% sensitivity and about 81% specificity, and in testing the same model reached 80%/75%. During validation, the model predicted progression to ophthalmopathy a median of about 6.5 months ahead of onset, with around 70% sensitivity and about 72% specificity. To identify TCR V-J signatures that set the groups apart, the researchers used a discovery cohort of about a hundred patients, made up of roughly 45 with Graves' ophthalmopathy and 55 to 65 with stable Graves' hyperthyroidism. Prospective prediction of ophthalmopathy was tested in an independent validation cohort consisting of 18 hyperthyroidism patients and some 15 patients who later progressed to ophthalmopathy. The roughly 100 discovery patients were divided at random into training and test sets in a 7:3 ratio. In addition, the study compared T-cell repertoires in thyroid tissue and in blood from five or six Graves' hyperthyroidism patients. After blood sampling, hyperthyroidism patients were treated with methimazole at a starting dose of 30 mg daily, and ophthalmopathy patients were treated with high-dose intravenous methylprednisolone. Libraries were constructed in a second round of multiplex PCR, after which size selection and purification were carried out. Sequencing of the libraries was done on an Illumina HiSeq2000 using paired-end 100 bp reads. SOAPnuke was used to process the raw data, throwing out any read that contained adapters or uncalled bases, had a mean Phred below 15, or lacked an exact constant-primer or identifier match. High-quality paired reads were merged with COPE v1.2.5, and unique nucleotide sequences were defined as clonotypes. MiTCR v1.1 was used to align the clonotypes against IMGT TRBV, TRBD and TRBJ reference segments. Analysis was restricted to V-J combinations with a frequency above 0.0001, which covered roughly 99% of repertoires. The TCS score was defined as the ratio of F50 (clonal expansion) to E x V (chaos), calculated using BLOSUM62-based TCRdist between CDR3 peptides within each V-J. Welch's t-statistics and random forest reduced roughly 540 V-J features to about 12, which were used in a naive Bayes classifier (R e1071). Sample size was not statistically predetermined, and investigators were not blinded to group allocation. According to the paper, TCR Vbeta CDR3 sequencing was carried out on more than 120 peripheral blood samples, which came from some 41 ophthalmopathy, under 85 hyperthyroidism and approximately 17 progressor patients.

Sample: peripheral blood mononuclear cells (PBMCs), taken at new diagnosis, from a patient treated with antithyroid drugs. The chain joins TRBV27 to TRBJ1-2, with the D segment identity uncertain. This TCR was sampled from a man between 40 and 49 years old with Graves disease. Donor details come from another sample of the same person, matched by shared clones. The nucleotide sequence reads as follows: TGTGCCAGCAGTTTACGGGTTGGCTATGGCTACACCTTC. This is translated as CASSLRVGYGYTF.